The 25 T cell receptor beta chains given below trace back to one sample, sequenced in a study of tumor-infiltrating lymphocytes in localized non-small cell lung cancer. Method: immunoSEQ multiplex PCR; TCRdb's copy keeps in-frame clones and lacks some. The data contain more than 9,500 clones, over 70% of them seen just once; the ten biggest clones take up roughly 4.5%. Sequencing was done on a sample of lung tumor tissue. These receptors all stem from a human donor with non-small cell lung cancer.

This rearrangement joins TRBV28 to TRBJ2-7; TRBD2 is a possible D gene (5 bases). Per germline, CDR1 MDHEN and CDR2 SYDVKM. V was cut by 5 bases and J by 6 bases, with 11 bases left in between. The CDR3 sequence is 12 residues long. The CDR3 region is CASSVRTGEQYF. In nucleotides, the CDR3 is TGTGCCAGCAGTGTCCGGACTGGCGAGCAGTACTTC.

The CDR3 bases are TGTGCCAGCAGCTCCCGAGAGGGGGCGCAAGCTTTCTTT. Protein product: CASSSREGAQAFF. The V gene is TRBV5-6, the J gene TRBJ1-1, with 7 positions matching TRBD1. The ends lost 3 bases at V and 9 bases at J; junction bases unmatched: 8. The CDR3 covers 13 residues. The germline V gene encodes CDR1 SGHDT and CDR2 YYEEEE.

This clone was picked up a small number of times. The CDR3, as DNA: TGTGCCAGCAGCGGGGAGGCCCTCGCCTACAATGAGCAGTTCTTC. It translates to CASSGEALAYNEQFF. J is TRBJ2-1 and V is TRBV27; TRBD2 is a possible D gene (6 bases). This CDR3 comprises 15 residues. The germline CDR1 and CDR2 sequences are MNHEY and SMNVEV (reference sequence). The V end lost 6 bases, the J end lost 2 bases, and 14 bases lay between the germline ends.

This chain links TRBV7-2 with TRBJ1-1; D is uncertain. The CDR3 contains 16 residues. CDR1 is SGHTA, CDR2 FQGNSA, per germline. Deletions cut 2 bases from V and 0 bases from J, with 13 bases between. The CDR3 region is CASSLILGLMNTEAFF. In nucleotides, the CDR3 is TGTGCCAGCAGCTTAATTTTAGGGCTCATGAACACTGAAGCTTTCTTT.

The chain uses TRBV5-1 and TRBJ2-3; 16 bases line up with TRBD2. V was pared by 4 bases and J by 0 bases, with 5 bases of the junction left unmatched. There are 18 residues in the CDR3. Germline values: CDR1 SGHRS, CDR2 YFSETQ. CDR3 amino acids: CASSPGTSGGVSTDTQYF. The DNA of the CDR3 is TGCGCCAGCAGCCCCGGGACTAGCGGGGGGGTGAGCACAGATACGCAGTATTTT. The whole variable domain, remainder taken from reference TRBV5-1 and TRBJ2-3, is KAGVTQTPRYLIKTRGQQVTLSCSPISGHRSVSWYQQTPGQGLQFLFEYFSETQRNKGNFPGRFSGRQFSNSRSEMNVSTLELGDSALYLCASSPGTSGGVSTDTQYFGPGTRLTVL.

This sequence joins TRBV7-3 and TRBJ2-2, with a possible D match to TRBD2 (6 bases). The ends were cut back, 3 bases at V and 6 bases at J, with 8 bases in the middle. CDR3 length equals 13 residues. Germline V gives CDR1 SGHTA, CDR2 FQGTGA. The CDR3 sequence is CASSFGGAGELFF. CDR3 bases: TGTGCCAGCAGCTTCGGGGGAGCCGGGGAGCTGTTTTTT.

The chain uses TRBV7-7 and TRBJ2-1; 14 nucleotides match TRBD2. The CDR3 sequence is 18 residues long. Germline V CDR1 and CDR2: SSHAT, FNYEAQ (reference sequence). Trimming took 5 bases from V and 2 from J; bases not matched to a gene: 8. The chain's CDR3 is CASSPGLAGEGAYNEQFF. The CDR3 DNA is TGTGCCAGCAGCCCGGGACTAGCGGGAGAGGGGGCCTACAATGAGCAGTTCTTC.

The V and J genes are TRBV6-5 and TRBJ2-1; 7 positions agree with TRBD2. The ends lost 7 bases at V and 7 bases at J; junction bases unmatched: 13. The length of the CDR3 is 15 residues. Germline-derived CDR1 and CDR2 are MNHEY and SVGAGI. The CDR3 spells CASTARGDAWNEQFF. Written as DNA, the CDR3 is TGTGCCAGCACGGCCCGGGGGGACGCGTGGAATGAGCAGTTCTTC.

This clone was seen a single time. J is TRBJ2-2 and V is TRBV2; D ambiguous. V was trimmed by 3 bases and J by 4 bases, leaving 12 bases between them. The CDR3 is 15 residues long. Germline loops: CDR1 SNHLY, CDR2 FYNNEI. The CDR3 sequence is CASSEWIVSTGELFF. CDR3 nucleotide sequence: TGTGCCAGCAGTGAGTGGATAGTATCCACCGGGGAGCTGTTTTTT.

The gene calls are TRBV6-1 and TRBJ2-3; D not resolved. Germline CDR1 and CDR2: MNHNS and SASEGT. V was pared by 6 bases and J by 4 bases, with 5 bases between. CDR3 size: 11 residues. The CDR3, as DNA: TGTGCCAGCAGCCCGTCAGATACGCAGTATTTT. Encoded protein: CASSPSDTQYF.

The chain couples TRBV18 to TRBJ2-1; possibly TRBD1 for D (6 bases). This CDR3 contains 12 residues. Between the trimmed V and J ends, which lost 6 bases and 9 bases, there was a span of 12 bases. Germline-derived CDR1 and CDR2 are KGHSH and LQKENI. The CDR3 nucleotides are TGTGCCAGCTCCGGGTTAGGGGGTGAGCAGTTCTTC. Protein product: CASSGLGGEQFF. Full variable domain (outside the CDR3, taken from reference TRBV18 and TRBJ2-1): NAGVMQNPRHLVRRRGQEARLRCSPMKGHSHVYWYRQLPEEGLKFMVYLQKENIIDESGMPKERFSAEFPKEGPSILRIQQVVRGDSAAYFCASSGLGGEQFFGPGTRLTVL.

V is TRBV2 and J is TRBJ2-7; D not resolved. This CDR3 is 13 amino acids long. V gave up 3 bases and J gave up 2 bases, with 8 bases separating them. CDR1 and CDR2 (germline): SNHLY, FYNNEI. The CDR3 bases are TGTGCCAGCAGTGACGTAAGGACCTACGAGCAGTACTTC. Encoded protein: CASSDVRTYEQYF.

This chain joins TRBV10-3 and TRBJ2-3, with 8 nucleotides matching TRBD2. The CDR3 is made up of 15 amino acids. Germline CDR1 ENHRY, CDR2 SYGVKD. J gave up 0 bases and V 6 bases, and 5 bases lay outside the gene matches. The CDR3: CAIRRAGVSTDTQYF. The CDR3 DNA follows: TGTGCCATCAGGAGAGCGGGAGTAAGCACAGATACGCAGTATTTT.

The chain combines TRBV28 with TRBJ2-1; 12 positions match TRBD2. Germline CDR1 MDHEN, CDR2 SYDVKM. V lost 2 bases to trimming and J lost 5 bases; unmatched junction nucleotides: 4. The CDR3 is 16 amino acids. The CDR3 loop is CASSLVTSGSDNEQFF. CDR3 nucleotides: TGTGCCAGCAGTTTAGTGACTAGCGGGAGTGACAATGAGCAGTTCTTC.

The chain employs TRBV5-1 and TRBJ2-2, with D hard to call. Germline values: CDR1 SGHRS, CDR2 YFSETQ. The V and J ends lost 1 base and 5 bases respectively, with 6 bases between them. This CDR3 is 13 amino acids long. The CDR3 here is CASSLTRTGELFF. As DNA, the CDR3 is TGCGCCAGCAGCTTGACTCGGACCGGGGAGCTGTTTTTT.

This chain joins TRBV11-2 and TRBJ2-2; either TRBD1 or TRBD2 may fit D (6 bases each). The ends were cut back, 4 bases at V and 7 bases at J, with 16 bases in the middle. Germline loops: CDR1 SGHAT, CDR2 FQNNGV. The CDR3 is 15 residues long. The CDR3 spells CASSSLLGGYGELFF. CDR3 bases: TGTGCCAGCAGCTCTCTTCTGGGGGGCTACGGGGAGCTGTTTTTT.

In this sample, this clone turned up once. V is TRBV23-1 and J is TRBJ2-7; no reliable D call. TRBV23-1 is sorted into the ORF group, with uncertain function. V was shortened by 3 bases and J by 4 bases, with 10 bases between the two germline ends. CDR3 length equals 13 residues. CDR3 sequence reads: CASSHRHSYEQYV. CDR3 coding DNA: TGCGCCAGCAGTCACAGACACTCGTACGAGCAGTACGTC.

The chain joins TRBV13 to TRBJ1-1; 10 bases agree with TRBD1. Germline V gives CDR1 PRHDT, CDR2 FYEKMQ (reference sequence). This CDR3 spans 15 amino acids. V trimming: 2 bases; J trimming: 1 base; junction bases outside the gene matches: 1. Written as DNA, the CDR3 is TGTGCCAGCAGCTTACGGACAGGGGGGAACACTGAAGCTTTCTTT. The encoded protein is CASSLRTGGNTEAFF.

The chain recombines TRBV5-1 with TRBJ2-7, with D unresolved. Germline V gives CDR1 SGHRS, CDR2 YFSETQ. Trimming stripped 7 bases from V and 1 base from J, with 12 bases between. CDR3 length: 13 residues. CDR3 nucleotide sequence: TGCGCCAGCTCAGATGGACCATCCTACGAGCAGTACTTC. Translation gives CASSDGPSYEQYF. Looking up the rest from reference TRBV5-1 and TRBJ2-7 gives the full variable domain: KAGVTQTPRYLIKTRGQQVTLSCSPISGHRSVSWYQQTPGQGLQFLFEYFSETQRNKGNFPGRFSGRQFSNSRSEMNVSTLELGDSALYLCASSDGPSYEQYFGPGTRLTVT.

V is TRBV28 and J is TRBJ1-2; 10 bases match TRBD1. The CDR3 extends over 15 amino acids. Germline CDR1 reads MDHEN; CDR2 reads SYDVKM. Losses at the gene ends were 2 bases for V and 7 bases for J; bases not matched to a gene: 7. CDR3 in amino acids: CASSLLVGTGVGYTF. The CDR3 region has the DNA TGTGCCAGCAGTTTACTGGTAGGGACAGGGGTTGGCTACACCTTC.

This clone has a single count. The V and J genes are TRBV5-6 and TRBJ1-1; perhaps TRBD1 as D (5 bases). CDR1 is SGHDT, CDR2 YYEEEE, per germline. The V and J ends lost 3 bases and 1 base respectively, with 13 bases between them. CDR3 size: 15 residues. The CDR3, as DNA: TGTGCCAGCAGCTATCTCAGCAGGGCGAACACTGAAGCTTTCTTT. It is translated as CASSYLSRANTEAFF.

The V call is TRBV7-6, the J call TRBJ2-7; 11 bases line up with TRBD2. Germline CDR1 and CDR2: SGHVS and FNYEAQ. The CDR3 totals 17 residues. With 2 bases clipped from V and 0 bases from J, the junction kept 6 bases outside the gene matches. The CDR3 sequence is CASSLNPTSGSSYEQYF. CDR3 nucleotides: TGTGCCAGCAGCTTAAATCCAACTAGCGGGAGCTCCTACGAGCAGTACTTC.

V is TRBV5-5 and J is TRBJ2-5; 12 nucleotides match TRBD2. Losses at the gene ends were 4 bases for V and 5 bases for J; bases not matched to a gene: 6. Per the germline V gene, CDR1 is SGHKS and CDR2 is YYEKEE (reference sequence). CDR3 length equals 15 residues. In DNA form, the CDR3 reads TGTGCCAGCAGCAAGGGACTAGCGGGTCCTGAGACCCAGTACTTC. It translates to CASSKGLAGPETQYF. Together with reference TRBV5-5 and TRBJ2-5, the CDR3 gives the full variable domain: DAGVTQSPTHLIKTRGQQVTLRCSPISGHKSVSWYQQVLGQGPQFIFQYYEKEERGRGNFPDRFSARQFPNYSSELNVNALLLGDSALYLCASSKGLAGPETQYFGPGTRLLVL.

CDR3 sequence (DNA): TGTGCCAGCAGCCGACAGGGGACACAGAGCTATGGCTACACCTTC. Its protein product is CASSRQGTQSYGYTF. V usage is TRBV11-2 and J usage is TRBJ1-2, with TRBD1 matching over 8 bases. This CDR3 spans 15 amino acids. The junction had 9 bases not matched to a gene; V was cut back by 5 bases and J by 4 bases. In germline, CDR1 is SGHAT, CDR2 FQNNGV.

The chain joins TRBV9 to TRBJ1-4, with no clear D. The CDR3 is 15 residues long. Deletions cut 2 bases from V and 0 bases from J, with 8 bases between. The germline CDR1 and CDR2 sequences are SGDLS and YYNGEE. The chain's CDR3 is CASSVSGATNEKLFF. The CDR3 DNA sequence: TGTGCCAGCAGCGTGTCGGGTGCAACTAATGAAAAACTGTTTTTT.